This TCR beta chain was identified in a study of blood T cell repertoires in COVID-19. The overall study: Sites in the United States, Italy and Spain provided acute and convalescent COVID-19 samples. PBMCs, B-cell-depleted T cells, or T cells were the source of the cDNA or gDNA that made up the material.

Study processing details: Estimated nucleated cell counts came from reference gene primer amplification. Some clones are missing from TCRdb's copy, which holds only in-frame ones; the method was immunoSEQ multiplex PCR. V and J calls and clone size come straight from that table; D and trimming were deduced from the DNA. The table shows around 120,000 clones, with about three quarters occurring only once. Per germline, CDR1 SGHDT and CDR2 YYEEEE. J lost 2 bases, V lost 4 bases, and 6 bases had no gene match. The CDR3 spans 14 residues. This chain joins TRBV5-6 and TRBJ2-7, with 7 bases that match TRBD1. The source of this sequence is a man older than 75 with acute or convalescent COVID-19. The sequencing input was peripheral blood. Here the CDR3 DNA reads TGTGCCAGCAGCCCGACAGGGTCCCCCTACGAGCAGTACTTC. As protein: CASSPTGSPYEQYF.